The clone carrying this T cell receptor (beta chain) was seen once. Antigen specificity is unknown. Libraries were prepared by immunoSEQ multiplex PCR; TCRdb keeps only in-frame clonotypes and omits some of them. The sample holds some 55,000 clones, about 83% seen once. The record originates from a study of T cells in localized non-small cell lung cancer. The V and J ends lost 4 bases and 3 bases respectively, with 12 bases between them. The germline V gene has CDR1 GTSNPN and CDR2 SVGIG (reference sequence). The CDR3 length is 13 residues. General study results and limits: Maximal T cell clonality occurred in uninvolved adjacent lung, with tumor ranking below it.

The sample in question was peripheral blood, obtained before any cancer treatment. This clonotype originated in a female donor aged 60 or older with stage II squamous cell lung carcinoma. The chain links TRBV30 to TRBJ1-1; D gene uncertain. The CDR3 DNA is TGTGCCTGGACCTCTCCCCCCTACACTGAAGCTTTCTTT. Translation: CAWTSPPYTEAFF.